This T cell receptor beta chain is from a study of regulatory dendritic cells for organ transplantation. The study's findings and limits: Naive T cells showed high diversity, memory cells less, memory CD8+ least. Resting memory CD8+ T cells held the most alloreactive clonotypes. Mature dendritic cells appeared to drive more memory CD8+ clonal expansion than regulatory ones.

Data came from immunoSEQ multiplex PCR; TCRdb stores just in-frame clones and leaves some out. There are almost 35,000 clones in the sample; less than 90% occur only once, and just over 0.06% lies in the top ten. Memory T cells were CD45RO+, naive were CD45RA+, sorted by FACS. The CDR3 has 14 residues. Looked up from germline, CDR1 is LNHDA and CDR2 is SQIVND (reference sequence). V shed 4 bases and J shed 2 bases, with 11 bases lying between them. For this clone: Its specificity is not known.

This sequence was found in a human donor in good health. The sample was naive CD4+ T cells from blood. Subset of the sample: CD45RA+ naive T cells. The chain joins TRBV19 to TRBJ1-2; possibly TRBD1 for D (5 bases). The CDR3 sequence is CASSTVGLNYGYTF. CDR3 in DNA: TGTGCCAGTAGTACGGTGGGGCTAAACTATGGCTACACCTTC.